Shown below are 7 T cell receptor beta chains from a single sample sequenced in a study of neoadjuvant nivolumab and ipilimumab in lung cancer. Here immunoSEQ multiplex PCR was the method, and the copy in TCRdb shows in-frame clones only, minus some. The sample lists 5,000 to 6,500 clones, almost 65% occurring once. The sample here was tumor tissue, taken after neoadjuvant nivolumab, alone or with ipilimumab, at or shortly before surgery. Source of these receptors: an adult with non-small cell lung cancer.

This clone was seen more than once but under ten times. The J gene is TRBJ2-5, the V gene TRBV10-3, with 7 nucleotides matching TRBD1. The CDR3 has 14 residues. Germline trimming cut 2 bases from V and 5 bases from J; bases unmatched to any gene: 5. Germline V gene lookup returns CDR1 ENHRY and CDR2 SYGVKD. The CDR3 sequence: CAISEGTGVETQYF. Here the CDR3 DNA reads TGTGCCATCAGTGAGGGAACAGGGGTCGAGACCCAGTACTTC.

The CDR3, as DNA: TGTGCCAGCAGTATAGGGGGGGCGCAAGGGACTGAAGCTTTCTTT. Translation: CASSIGGAQGTEAFF. V usage is TRBV11-2 and J usage is TRBJ1-1; possible D gene TRBD1, 6 bases. Germline CDR1 and CDR2: SGHAT and FQNNGV. The CDR3 consists of 15 residues. The V end was cut by 6 bases, the J end by 5 bases, with 19 bases between.

This chain connects TRBV10-1 to TRBJ2-5; D might be TRBD2 (6 bases). The CDR3 is 13 amino acids. V was clipped by 10 bases and J by 3 bases, with 15 bases between them. The germline V gene encodes CDR1 WNHNN and CDR2 SYGVQD (reference sequence). CDR3 nucleotide sequence: TGCGCCACCCCGGGACTGCTTAAAGAGACCCAGTACTTC. Translating it yields CATPGLLKETQYF.

V and J are TRBV5-1 and TRBJ2-7; no clear D gene. This CDR3 is 11 amino acids long. From germline, CDR1 is SGHRS and CDR2 YFSETQ. Trimming cost V 2 bases and J 0 bases, with 0 bases left between them. CDR3: CASSFSYEQYF. The CDR3 nucleotides read TGCGCCAGCAGCTTCTCCTACGAGCAGTACTTC.

V is TRBV5-1 and J is TRBJ2-7; 7 bases line up with TRBD2. The CDR3 runs 18 residues. Germline CDR1 is SGHRS and CDR2 is YFSETQ. After removal of 1 base from V and 2 bases from J, the junction contained 15 bases not matched to a gene. CDR3 in amino acids: CASSLSGGSGSQAYEQYF. Written as DNA, the CDR3 is TGCGCCAGCAGCTTGTCCGGGGGGAGCGGGTCACAGGCCTACGAGCAGTACTTC.

Only a few counts were recorded for this clone. The V call is TRBV11-1, the J call TRBJ2-1; TRBD2 is a possible D gene (6 bases). The CDR3 loop spans 14 amino acids. Deletions cut 2 bases from V and 8 bases from J, with 13 bases between. Germline CDR1 SGHAT, CDR2 FQDESV (reference sequence). The CDR3 sequence is CASSLSGEGDEQFF. The CDR3 nucleotides are TGTGCCAGCAGCTTATCGGGAGAGGGAGATGAGCAGTTCTTC.

The V call is TRBV7-3, the J call TRBJ2-3, with no clear D. The CDR3 has 13 residues. Germline-derived CDR1 and CDR2 are SGHTA and FQGTGA. V lost 3 bases, J lost 2 bases, and 6 bases lay in between. CDR3 sequence (DNA): TGTGCCAGCAGCTTCCAGGCCACAGATACGCAGTATTTT. It translates to CASSFQATDTQYF.